This T cell receptor (beta chain) was identified in a study of T cell responses to AZD1222 COVID-19 vaccine. This CDR3 has 14 amino acids. Between the trimmed V and J ends, which lost 10 bases and 6 bases, there was a span of 18 bases. The germline CDR1 and CDR2 sequences are MDHEN and SYDVKM. The method was immunoSEQ multiplex PCR; TCRdb's version includes in-frame clones alone and lacks a portion of them. Among around 110,000 clones listed, roughly 87% were seen once. V is TRBV28 and J is TRBJ2-2; the D gene could be TRBD1 or TRBD2 (5 bases each). Here the sequenced sample was peripheral blood, taken on day 0 of AZD1222 vaccination. This sequence was found in an adult in good health. The CDR3 sequence is CAIGEEGWSGELFF. The DNA of the CDR3 is TGTGCCATAGGGGAAGAGGGATGGTCCGGGGAGCTGTTTTTT.